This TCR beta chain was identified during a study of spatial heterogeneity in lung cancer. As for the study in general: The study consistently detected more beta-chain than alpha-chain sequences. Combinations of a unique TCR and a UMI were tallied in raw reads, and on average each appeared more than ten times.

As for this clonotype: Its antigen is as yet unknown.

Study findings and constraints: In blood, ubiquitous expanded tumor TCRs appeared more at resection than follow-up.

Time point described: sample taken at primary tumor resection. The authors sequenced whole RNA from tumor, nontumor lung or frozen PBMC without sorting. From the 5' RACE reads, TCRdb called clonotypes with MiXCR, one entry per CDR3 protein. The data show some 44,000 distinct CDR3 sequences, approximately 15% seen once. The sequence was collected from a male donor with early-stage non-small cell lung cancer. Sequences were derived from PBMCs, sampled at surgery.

The CDR3 is CASSLLLAGVPDTQYF. The CDR3 coding sequence is TGTGCCAGCAGTTTGTTGTTAGCGGGAGTACCAGATACGCAGTATTTT. This chain connects TRBV28 to TRBJ2-3, with 9 bases identical to TRBD2. Germline V gives CDR1 MDHEN, CDR2 SYDVKM. Germline trimming cut 3 bases from V and 4 bases from J; bases unmatched to any gene: 8. There are 16 residues in the CDR3.